This TCR beta chain was captured in a study of T cells in Graves' hyperthyroidism and ophthalmopathy. Using RNA transcripts as the source, TCR beta CDR3 regions were amplified. A set of HTBI primers served as the primers for a first-round RT-PCR of the TCR CDR3. One entry per CDR3 protein, called by TCRdb with MiXCR from the multiplex PCR reads. The sample holds 600,000 to 800,000 distinct CDR3 sequences; under 45% are singletons and the top ten take approximately 31%. In regard to this clonotype: One end of the junction varies from germline; a read error may be responsible.

This sequence originates from a woman aged 40 to 49 with Graves' hyperthyroidism. Sequencing was done on a sample of blood.

The CDR3 reads CSVLQGEDEQRF. CDR3 nucleotide sequence: TGCAGCGTTCTACAGGGGGAGGACGAGCAGCGCTTC. The V call is TRBV29-1, the J call TRBJ2-7; TRBD1 aligns across 8 bases. CDR3 length: 12 amino acids. Germline CDR1 is SQVTM and CDR2 is ANQGSEA.